The entry that follows covers one T cell receptor (beta chain) sequence. Its antigen is unidentified. Described time point: pretreatment peripheral blood. Sampling of each patient yielded between 1 and 8 specimens, collected pretreatment and on-treatment. The data are from a study of PD-L1 blockade in urothelial cancer. Overall study context: Male sex and bladder-origin urothelial cancer were recorded for twenty-five of 29 patients. Before enrollment, 0 to 3 chemotherapy regimens had been given to patients.

The CDR3 contains 14 residues. Germline CDR1 and CDR2: SNHLY and FYNNEI. The V and J ends lost 6 bases and 3 bases, in that order; junction bases with no gene match: 6. Study-wide findings and caveats: Enhanced expansion of tumor-associated blood clones at 3 weeks characterized durable-benefit patients.

Produced via immunoSEQ multiplex PCR; TCRdb's table is partial and in-frame only. The sample shows around 82,000 clones, less than 90% of them seen only once. The source of this sequence is a man aged 55 to 70 with urothelial cancer. The input for sequencing was PBMCs, taken around atezolizumab (anti-PD-L1) treatment. The rearrangement joins TRBV2 to TRBJ1-1; TRBD1 aligns across 8 bases. The DNA for the CDR3 is TGTGCCAGCAGAAACCAGGGGGCAGACACTGAAGCTTTCTTT. This translates into CASRNQGADTEAFF.